The entry below describes one T cell receptor beta chain. Its antigen is unknown. Base qualities are not provided; no much larger clone lies one nucleotide away. This record belongs to a study of CD4 T cells in relation to SARS-CoV-2 and coronaviruses (dated by TCRdb to about 2021). General notes on the study: In the ViraFEST assay, PBMCs were cultured with antigen for around nine days, after which TCR beta CDR3s were sequenced to identify antigen-specific clonal expansions. Memory CD4+ T cell crossreactivity between SARS-CoV-2 and common cold coronavirus spike proteins was assessed at the TCR clonotype level in the study. An HIV-1 Nef peptide pool or a no-peptide culture served as the negative reference condition. The Adaptive Biotechnologies TCR-sequencing kit was used to sequence samples from three pre-COVID donors and the naive versus memory experiments, while other data came from Illumina-based sequencing. Shared crossreactive spike epitopes were mapped to their HLA restriction using patient-derived lymphoblastoid cell lines. For other donors in the study, expansion assays were sequenced with a different, Illumina-based TCR-beta assay. Overall study results and their limits: In approximately 60% of donors, memory CD4+ clonotypes turned up that crossrecognized SARS-CoV-2 and at least one common cold coronavirus spike. Significantly weaker SARS-CoV-2-driven expansion was shown by crossreactive clones than by monoreactive clones, consistent with antigenic imprinting. Small numbers of patients and of tested TCRs limited the study. Crossreactivity analysis was centred on spike protein, so crossreactivity against other viral proteins was not assessed. Pre-pandemic and post-infection samples were not both contributed by any donor, so tracing of the source of pre-existing responses was limited.

The method was the immunoSEQ multiplex PCR assay. The authors processed their data as follows. During preprocessing, nonproductive sequences were removed, along with CDR3s that did not begin with C, did not end with F or W, or were shorter than 7 amino acids. The MANAFEST web app was used to call antigen-specific clonotypes on the basis of expansion compared with the reference and with other culture wells. A clone was considered positive if significant expansion relative to the reference culture was observed in 2 of 3 replicate wells at an FDR below 0.05. To be called positive, a clone also had to show significant expansion compared with every other tandem well and an odds ratio greater than 5. CDR3 homology was quantified as pairwise Levenshtein distance, calculated with the stringdist R package after three terminal residues were trimmed from each end. Held by TCRdb, this immuneACCESS table contains in-frame sequences only and omits some clones. Under half of the omission traces to an unresolved V gene where checked; the cause of the rest is unknown. V, J and clone size are taken as reported in that table, and D and trimming were inferred from the DNA itself. The sample table shows just over 25,000 clones, and about three quarters are seen once. The ten largest account for roughly 10% of the sample.

Reading from cysteine to phenylalanine, the CDR3 counts 13 amino acids. The retained sequence is limited to the CDR3, 39 bases, with the frame set at the first base. V is cut by 6 bases and J by 2 bases, and the space between the germline ends is 10 bases. CD4+ T cells from unexposed donors were collected before the COVID-19 pandemic (2011-2018). After roughly 11 days of culture, CD4+ T cells were isolated with the EasySep CD4+ T cell isolation kit. As cell numbers permitted, CD4+ T cells from unexposed donors were tested for reactivity to SARS-CoV-2 S and N and to four common cold coronavirus spike pools. Around 1.9 million PBMCs per well were cultured in IMDM with around 4.8% human AB serum and 9.5 to 10 IU/ml IL-2. Half of the culture medium was replaced with fresh IL-2-containing medium on days 3 and 7. Each peptide culture condition was generally run in triplicate replicate wells. Leukapheresis product for the unexposed donors was purchased commercially. PBMCs were isolated from leukapheresis product or whole blood by Ficoll-Paque PLUS gradient centrifugation. The PBMCs went either fresh into the expansion assay or into cryopreservation at -140 degrees C. The QIAamp Micro DNA Kit was used to extract genomic DNA from the CD4+ T cells.

The receptor was derived from a human donor in good health. Here the chain combines TRBV12-3 or TRBV12-4 and TRBJ2-5, and perhaps TRBD2 as D gene, on 6 matching bases. The sequencing input was CD4+ T cells from PBMCs, cultured in vitro. CDR3 sequence: CASSRDSQETQYF. At the DNA level, the sequence is TGTGCCAGCAGCCGGGACTCACAAGAGACCCAGTACTTC.